This TCR beta chain was sequenced in a study of blood T cells in healthy people across ages. Findings and limits, study-wide: Higher diversity and more naive CD4+ cells were features of long-lived donors, compared to aged donors.

Germline assignment: CDR1 DFQATT and CDR2 SNEGSKA (reference sequence). V was cut by 5 bases and J by 2 bases, with 11 bases left in between. This CDR3 is built from 13 residues. Sample-barcoded 5' priming and a J-beta primer mix drove a second PCR of about 6 to 12 cycles. No fewer than 2.5 million CDR3-containing paired-end reads came from each sample. TCRdb processed the 5' RACE reads anew with MiXCR; each CDR3 protein has one entry. Here the sample spans 550,000 to 800,000 distinct CDR3 sequences, roughly 21% being singletons. Worth noting for this clonotype: As yet, its antigen is unknown.

The clonotype was recovered from a man aged 70 or older in good health. The sample was blood. The chain employs TRBV20-1 and TRBJ2-3; possible D gene TRBD1, 6 bases. CDR3 DNA: TGCAGTGCTGACAGGTTTTCCACAGATACGCAGTATTTT. This codes for CSADRFSTDTQYF.